This passage covers 28 T cell receptor beta chains from one sample sequenced in a study of beta chain features in type 1 diabetes. Every bit of the isolated RNA underwent reverse transcription, so sequencing read expressed TCRB transcripts. Using immunoSEQ multiplex PCR, the repertoire was profiled, and TCRdb retains in-frame clones only, with some absent. Of about 290,000 clones listed, roughly 8% are singletons. Material: central memory CD4+ T cells from blood. These receptors all come from a woman aged 18-30 years in good health.

In its sample, this clone was seen a few times. This sequence joins TRBV5-1 and TRBJ2-7; D not certain. Per germline, CDR1 SGHRS and CDR2 YFSETQ. Trimming removed 0 bases at V and 10 bases at J, with 14 bases between. CDR3 size: 13 residues. The CDR3 region is CASSLAIQASQYF. CDR3 in DNA: TGCGCCAGCAGCTTGGCCATCCAGGCAAGTCAGTACTTC.

This clone was observed a few times. This CDR3 reads CASSTWGAKAQYF. The CDR3 nucleotides read TGTGCCAGCAGTACGTGGGGGGCAAAGGCCCAGTACTTC. This chain joins TRBV28 and TRBJ2-5; possibly TRBD1 or TRBD2 for D (6 bases each). CDR3 length equals 13 residues. Trimming removed 5 bases from V and 9 bases from J, with 16 bases in between. The germline V gene encodes CDR1 MDHEN and CDR2 SYDVKM.

The chain combines TRBV27 with TRBJ1-4, with D possibly being TRBD1 (5 bases). V was cut by 2 bases and J by 7 bases, with 14 bases left in between. CDR1 is MNHEY and CDR2 is SMNVEV in the germline V gene (reference sequence). This CDR3 is built from 15 residues. The CDR3 spells CASSLRHLRGEKLFF. The CDR3 DNA is TGTGCCAGCAGTTTACGGCACTTGAGGGGTGAAAAACTGTTTTTT.

The chain has TRBV5-1 and TRBJ2-3, with 11 bases fitting TRBD2. The CDR3 has 15 amino acids. With 6 bases clipped from V and 4 bases from J, the junction kept 7 bases outside the gene matches. CDR1 and CDR2 (germline): SGHRS, YFSETQ. The CDR3 protein is CASKDSGREADTQYF. DNA for the CDR3: TGCGCCAGCAAAGATAGCGGGAGGGAAGCAGATACGCAGTATTTT.

This chain joins TRBV27 and TRBJ2-5; either TRBD1 or TRBD2 may fit D (6 bases each). Germline assignment: CDR1 MNHEY and CDR2 SMNVEV (reference sequence). Deletions cut 3 bases from V and 5 bases from J, with 10 bases between. The CDR3 has 13 residues. The CDR3 loop reads CASSFRGRETQYF. The CDR3 nucleotides are TGTGCCAGCAGTTTCCGGGGGCGGGAGACCCAGTACTTC.

This chain links TRBV4-2 with TRBJ1-6, with a possible D match to TRBD1 (5 bases). This CDR3 is 16 amino acids long. The V and J ends lost 6 bases and 7 bases respectively, with 19 bases between them. The germline gives CDR1 LGHNA, CDR2 YNFKEQ. The CDR3 spells CASSRDMARGNSPLHF. In DNA, the CDR3 is TGTGCCAGCAGTCGGGATATGGCGCGGGGGAATTCACCCCTCCACTTT.

This clone has only a few counts. The chain has TRBV5-1 and TRBJ2-3; 7 nucleotides agree with TRBD1. Germline V lookup: CDR1 SGHRS, CDR2 YFSETQ. V was clipped by 5 bases and J by 1 base; unmatched bases: 4. The CDR3 totals 14 residues. Here the CDR3 reads CASRQGIGTDTQYF. The DNA for the CDR3 is TGCGCCAGCAGACAGGGGATCGGCACAGATACGCAGTATTTT.

This clone was counted only a few times. This chain connects TRBV30 to TRBJ2-7, with D possibly TRBD1 on 5 matching bases. The germline gives CDR1 GTSNPN, CDR2 SVGIG (reference sequence). The CDR3 totals 12 residues. V was shortened by 2 bases and J by 3 bases, with 8 bases between the two germline ends. The CDR3: CAWSRRGYEQYF. The CDR3 nucleotides are TGTGCCTGGAGTAGAAGGGGCTACGAGCAGTACTTC. The variable domain in full, completed from reference TRBV30 and TRBJ2-7, reads SQTIHQWPATLVQPVGSPLSLECTVEGTSNPNLYWYRQAAGRGLQLLFYSVGIGQISSEVPQNLSASRPQDRQFILSSKKLLLSDSGFYLCAWSRRGYEQYFGPGTRLTVT.

The rearrangement links TRBV29-1 to TRBJ1-2; perhaps TRBD1 as D (5 bases). Germline CDR1 reads SQVTM; CDR2 reads ANQGSEA. This CDR3 region has 12 residues. Trimming removed 4 bases from V and 8 bases from J, with 14 bases in between. CDR3 region: CSVGVRQGGYTF. The CDR3 DNA follows: TGCAGCGTTGGGGTCAGGCAGGGAGGCTACACCTTC.

In nucleotides, the CDR3 is TGCAGCGTTTCGGACAGGGGCCAGCCCCAGCATTTT. This codes for CSVSDRGQPQHF. This sequence joins TRBV29-1 and TRBJ1-5, with 9 bases that match TRBD1. Trimming removed 5 bases from V and 7 bases from J; junction bases left unmatched: 3. Germline V gene sequence: CDR1 SQVTM, CDR2 ANQGSEA. The CDR3 loop spans 12 amino acids.

The V gene is TRBV29-1, the J gene TRBJ2-4; D is ambiguous. Trimming shortened V by 7 bases and J by 0 bases, and 10 bases separated the two germline ends. This CDR3 contains 13 residues. Germline V gene lookup returns CDR1 SQVTM and CDR2 ANQGSEA. The CDR3 DNA reads TGCAGCGGCCGAGACCTAGCCAAAAACATTCAGTACTTC. It yields the protein CSGRDLAKNIQYF.

This clone was counted a few times. The chain joins TRBV4-3 to TRBJ2-3, with 9 bases matching TRBD1. The germline V gene encodes CDR1 LGHNA and CDR2 YSLEER. J gave up 3 bases and V 0 bases, and 10 bases lay outside the gene matches. The CDR3 is 18 amino acids. In DNA, the CDR3 is TGCGCCAGCAGCCAAGATCGACGGGGACAGGGTATAACAGATACGCAGTATTTT. Residues: CASSQDRRGQGITDTQYF.

The CDR3 DNA is TGTGCCAGCAGCTCAAAAGAGGGCCTCTTGGTCGAGGGGCCCCAGCATTTT. Encoded protein: CASSSKEGLLVEGPQHF. The V gene is TRBV5-6, the J gene TRBJ1-5; D is undetermined. CDR1 and CDR2 from the germline V gene are SGHDT and YYEEEE. V was pared by 3 bases and J by 9 bases, with 25 bases between. The CDR3 has 17 amino acids.

The rearrangement links TRBV7-2 to TRBJ2-7, with 12 bases lining up with TRBD2. With 5 bases clipped from V and 4 bases from J, the junction kept 3 bases outside the gene matches. This CDR3 has 14 amino acids. CDR1 and CDR2 (germline): SGHTA, FQGNSA. CDR3 loop: CASSPSGRGYEQYF. The DNA for the CDR3 is TGTGCCAGCAGCCCTAGCGGGAGGGGGTACGAGCAGTACTTC.

The J gene is TRBJ2-7, the V gene TRBV28, with no clear D. V was trimmed by 5 bases and J by 0 bases, leaving 11 bases between them. The CDR3 spans 14 residues. Germline values: CDR1 MDHEN, CDR2 SYDVKM. CDR3 loop: CASSNQVSSYEQYV. As DNA, the CDR3 is TGTGCCAGCAGTAATCAGGTTTCCTCCTACGAGCAGTACGTC.

The chain recombines TRBV6-4 with TRBJ2-1, with 7 bases fitting TRBD2. The germline V gene has CDR1 MRHNA and CDR2 SNTAGT. CDR3 length equals 16 residues. Losses at the gene ends were 0 bases for V and 1 base for J; bases not matched to a gene: 3. CDR3 in amino acids: CASSDSRRGSYNEQFF. In DNA form, the CDR3 reads TGTGCCAGCAGTGACTCCAGGCGGGGGTCCTACAATGAGCAGTTCTTC.

The CDR3 spells CASSLGGTGNTEAFF. The CDR3 region has the DNA TGTGCCAGCAGCTTAGGGGGGACAGGGAACACTGAAGCTTTCTTT. This rearrangement joins TRBV7-2 to TRBJ1-1, with 8 bases that match TRBD1. V dropped 1 base and J dropped 1; count of bases not matched to a gene: 2. The CDR3 runs 15 residues. CDR1 and CDR2 (germline): SGHTA, FQGNSA. The full variable domain, completed using reference TRBV7-2 and TRBJ1-1, is GAGVSQSPSNKVTEKGKDVELRCDPISGHTALYWYRQSLGQGLEFLIYFQGNSAPDKSGLPSDRFSAERTGGSVSTLTIQRTQQEDSAVYLCASSLGGTGNTEAFFGQGTRLTVV.

The table lists this clone with many counts. The chain joins TRBV7-2 to TRBJ2-7; 10 nucleotides line up with TRBD2. CDR3 length: 15 residues. The V gene's germline CDR1 is SGHTA and CDR2 FQGNSA. Germline trimming cut 1 base from V and 3 bases from J; bases unmatched to any gene: 3. Written as DNA, the CDR3 is TGTGCCAGCAGCTTAGGGACTAGCGGAGTCTACGAGCAGTACGTC. It encodes CASSLGTSGVYEQYV.

This clone was recorded at least ten times. The CDR3 coding sequence is TGTGCCAGCTCACCGAAATCCGGGACAGAGTACTTC. Translated, it gives CASSPKSGTEYF. The genes are TRBV18 and TRBJ2-4; TRBD1 matches at 7 bases. From germline, CDR1 is KGHSH and CDR2 LQKENI. V shed 3 bases and J 14 bases; nucleotides not matched to a gene: 7. The CDR3 totals 12 residues. Filled out from reference TRBV18 and TRBJ2-4, the complete variable domain reads NAGVMQNPRHLVRRRGQEARLRCSPMKGHSHVYWYRQLPEEGLKFMVYLQKENIIDESGMPKERFSAEFPKEGPSILRIQQVVRGDSAAYFCASSPKSGTEYFGAGTRLSVL.

This clone was found many times. The CDR3 bases are TGTGCCAGCAGAACCATCAATGAGCAGTTCTTC. Translation gives CASRTINEQFF. J is TRBJ2-1 and V is TRBV2; D not resolved. CDR1 is SNHLY and CDR2 is FYNNEI in the germline V gene. This CDR3 has 11 amino acids. Trimming cost V 6 bases and J 6 bases, with 6 bases left between them.

This clone occurred a few times. This chain joins TRBV10-3 and TRBJ1-2; weak D call: TRBD1 (6 bases). Per the germline V gene, CDR1 is ENHRY and CDR2 is SYGVKD. The CDR3 loop spans 12 amino acids. Trimming took off 5 bases at V and 2 bases at J, with 6 bases between the two ends. The CDR3 DNA reads TGTGCCATCAGTACAGGGAACTATGGCTACACCTTC. Translating gives CAISTGNYGYTF.

The rearrangement uses TRBV11-2 and TRBJ2-5; D gene unclear. Deletions cut 0 bases from V and 7 bases from J, with 15 bases between. Germline-derived CDR1 and CDR2 are SGHAT and FQNNGV. This CDR3 spans 15 amino acids. The CDR3 loop reads CASSLDLRSMVTQYF. The CDR3 DNA follows: TGTGCCAGCAGCTTAGATTTGAGGTCGATGGTGACCCAGTACTTC.

In its sample, this clone was seen a few times. The gene calls are TRBV5-1 and TRBJ1-1; tentatively, D is TRBD1 (5 bases). The CDR3 is 15 amino acids. V was pared by 0 bases and J by 7 bases, with 16 bases between. Germline V gene sequence: CDR1 SGHRS, CDR2 YFSETQ. This chain's CDR3 is CASSLAGGPRGEAFF. In DNA form, the CDR3 reads TGCGCCAGCAGCTTGGCCGGTGGACCGAGGGGTGAAGCTTTCTTT.

The chain has TRBV6-5 and TRBJ1-1, with D perhaps TRBD1 (6 bases). This CDR3 has 14 amino acids. The V gene lost 3 bases and the J gene lost 8 bases, with 16 bases spanning the gap. The germline V gene encodes CDR1 MNHEY and CDR2 SVGAGI. The CDR3 bases are TGTGCCAGCAGTTATAGACAGGCTGGCGGAGAAGCTTTCTTT. Encoded protein: CASSYRQAGGEAFF.

The J gene is TRBJ2-1, the V gene TRBV5-1; TRBD1 is a possible D gene (6 bases). The CDR3 spans 15 residues. V was trimmed by 4 bases and J by 8 bases, leaving 19 bases between them. Germline V CDR1 and CDR2: SGHRS, YFSETQ. CDR3 protein: CASSDPRGRSDEQFF. CDR3 coding DNA: TGCGCCAGCAGCGACCCCAGGGGTAGGAGCGATGAGCAGTTCTTC.

V usage is TRBV4-2 and J usage is TRBJ1-4; D is unresolved. The germline V and J ends were trimmed by 0 bases and 6 bases, with 11 bases remaining between them. This CDR3 region has 15 residues. CDR1 LGHNA and CDR2 YNFKEQ come from the germline V gene. The CDR3 is CASSQDVRADEKLFF. CDR3 DNA: TGTGCCAGCAGCCAAGATGTCCGGGCTGATGAAAAACTGTTTTTT.

This clone was counted only a few times. The genes are TRBV7-2 and TRBJ2-7, with 7 bases that match TRBD2. The CDR3 totals 16 residues. The germline V gene has CDR1 SGHTA and CDR2 FQGNSA. The V and J ends lost 5 bases and 1 base, in that order; junction bases with no gene match: 11. CDR3 in amino acids: CASSLHYSLASYEQYF. DNA for the CDR3: TGTGCCAGCAGCCTACACTACTCACTAGCGTCCTACGAGCAGTACTTC.

This clone was seen ten or more times. The chain combines TRBV21-1 with TRBJ1-6; TRBD1, the table's D call, was not compared with the DNA. TRBV21-1 is given as a pseudogene. This CDR3 is built from 17 residues. The CDR3 sequence is CASSKVSGGQLNSPLHF. DNA of the CDR3: TGTGCCAGCAGCAAAGTCTCTGGGGGACAGCTTAATTCACCCCTCCACTTT.